These 16 T cell receptor beta chains share one sample of origin, sequenced in a study of identical twins. TCRdb independently ran MiXCR on the 5' RACE reads; one entry per CDR3 protein. The profile shows under 900,000 distinct CDR3 sequences, 12% of them singletons. The same sample was also used in a study of yellow fever vaccine responses in identical twins.

Sequences were obtained from PBMCs. The receptors come from a woman between 18 and 29 years old in good health.

This chain connects TRBV2 to TRBJ2-5, with TRBD1 identical over 10 bases. Germline V gene sequence: CDR1 SNHLY, CDR2 FYNNEI. Trimming took 5 bases from V and 1 from J; bases not matched to a gene: 4. This CDR3 has 15 amino acids. The CDR3 is CASSRDRGVQETQYF. CDR3 DNA sequence: TGTGCCAGCAGTAGGGACAGGGGAGTCCAAGAGACCCAGTACTTC.

The chain couples TRBV4-1 to TRBJ2-7, with 8 bases matching TRBD1. V dropped 5 bases and J dropped 5; count of bases not matched to a gene: 14. The CDR3 runs 16 residues. Germline V gene data show CDR1 as MGHRA and CDR2 as YSYEKL. In DNA form, the CDR3 reads TGCGCCAGCAGCTCGGTGGGCCTACAGGGGGACCACGAGCAGTACTTC. Amino acids: CASSSVGLQGDHEQYF.

The rearrangement uses TRBV6-1 and TRBJ2-7; the D gene could be TRBD1 or TRBD2 (5 bases each). The V gene lost 7 bases and the J gene lost 4 bases, with 20 bases spanning the gap. This CDR3 contains 15 residues. Germline-derived CDR1 and CDR2 are MNHNS and SASEGT. CDR3 nucleotides: TGTGCCAGCAACCCAGGAGGAACAGGTTTGTACGAGCAGTACGTC. It specifies CASNPGGTGLYEQYV.

V is TRBV19 and J is TRBJ2-7, with 11 bases aligning to TRBD2. This CDR3 spans 16 amino acids. Per the germline V gene, CDR1 is LNHDA and CDR2 is SQIVND (reference sequence). With 5 bases clipped from V and 2 bases from J, the junction kept 8 bases outside the gene matches. The CDR3 DNA sequence: TGTGCCAGTAGTGGCCTACTAGCGGGAGAACCCTACGAGCAGTACTTC. Encoded protein: CASSGLLAGEPYEQYF.

In its sample, this clonotype was seen a few times. The chain joins TRBV10-3 to TRBJ1-2; 7 nucleotides match TRBD1. The J segment lost 5 bases and the V segment lost 5 bases, leaving 8 bases of the junction unmatched. Germline CDR1 ENHRY, CDR2 SYGVKD. The CDR3 length is 14 residues. CDR3 amino acids: CAISRDRDSYGYTF. The CDR3 nucleotides read TGTGCCATCAGTCGGGACAGAGACAGTTATGGCTACACCTTC.

The table lists this clonotype with many counts. CDR3: CASSAPSGGPGDTQYF. The CDR3 nucleotides read TGTGCCAGCAGCGCCCCTAGCGGGGGGCCGGGAGATACGCAGTATTTT. V usage is TRBV7-8 and J usage is TRBJ2-3; 11 nucleotides match TRBD2. V trimming: 5 bases; J trimming: 5 bases; junction bases outside the gene matches: 9. Germline V gene sequence: CDR1 SGHVS, CDR2 FQNEAQ. This CDR3 has 16 amino acids.

At least ten counts were recorded for this clonotype. The chain recombines TRBV7-8 with TRBJ2-1; D uncertain. This CDR3 is built from 12 residues. Germline CDR1 reads SGHVS; CDR2 reads FQNEAQ. Trimming shortened V by 1 base and J by 12 bases, and 10 bases separated the two germline ends. CDR3 protein: CASSLGSGRQFF. CDR3 sequence (DNA): TGTGCCAGCAGCTTAGGGTCTGGCCGGCAGTTCTTC.

This clonotype was counted a few times. The chain recombines TRBV12-5 with TRBJ2-1; D call uncertain. This CDR3 contains 16 residues. Germline CDR1 and CDR2: LGHNT and FRNRAP. Trimming took 6 bases from V and 0 from J, leaving 15 bases between them. CDR3 amino acids: CASGPPGRNSYNEQFF. DNA of the CDR3: TGTGCTAGTGGCCCCCCAGGCAGGAACTCCTACAATGAGCAGTTCTTC.

This clonotype was counted a few times. The CDR3 loop reads CASSARLAGGGEDTQYF. In DNA form, the CDR3 reads TGTGCCAGCAGTGCCCGACTAGCGGGAGGAGGGGAAGATACGCAGTATTTT. This rearrangement joins TRBV2 to TRBJ2-3; 13 bases are a match to TRBD2. V lost 4 bases, J lost 5 bases, and 9 bases stayed unmatched. The CDR3 length is 17 residues. CDR1 is SNHLY and CDR2 is FYNNEI in the germline V gene.

This clonotype was observed many times. The chain has TRBV12-3 or TRBV12-4 and TRBJ2-3; perhaps TRBD1 as D (6 bases). This CDR3 region has 14 residues. Trimming took 1 base from V and 5 from J, leaving 10 bases between them. CDR3: CASSLVDRKDTQYF. In DNA form, the CDR3 reads TGTGCCAGCAGTTTAGTGGACAGAAAAGATACGCAGTATTTT.

This clonotype was counted only a few times. This chain joins TRBV10-3 and TRBJ1-2; D not resolved. Trimming pared 0 bases from V and 1 base from J, leaving 6 bases between. The CDR3 covers 14 residues. The germline V gene encodes CDR1 ENHRY and CDR2 SYGVKD. Written as DNA, the CDR3 is TGTGCCATCAGTGAGTCTGCAGATAACTATGGCTACACCTTC. It translates to CAISESADNYGYTF.

The chain joins TRBV28 to TRBJ2-5; 8 nucleotides align to TRBD2. This CDR3 is 17 amino acids long. V lost 4 bases, J lost 5 bases, and 15 bases stayed unmatched. Germline lookup yields CDR1 MDHEN and CDR2 SYDVKM. This CDR3 is CASSYPPGRGGWETQYF. The CDR3, as DNA: TGTGCCAGCAGTTACCCCCCCGGGAGGGGGGGCTGGGAGACCCAGTACTTC.

This clonotype was detected ten times or more. The chain carries TRBV5-1 and TRBJ2-7, with D perhaps TRBD1 or TRBD2 (6 bases each). This CDR3 region has 15 residues. Looked up from germline, CDR1 is SGHRS and CDR2 is YFSETQ. Trimming pared 4 bases from V and 4 bases from J, leaving 18 bases between. The CDR3 here is CASSGRTGTHYEQYF. CDR3 nucleotide sequence: TGCGCCAGCAGCGGGAGGACCGGGACACATTACGAGCAGTACTTC.

The V gene is TRBV12-3 or TRBV12-4, the J gene TRBJ1-2, with a possible D match to TRBD1 (5 bases). The CDR3 covers 14 residues. Deletions cut 6 bases from V and 4 bases from J, with 15 bases between. In nucleotides, the CDR3 is TGTGCCAGCAGGACCAGAGGGGTTAGCTATGGCTACACCTTC. Its translation is CASRTRGVSYGYTF.

This clonotype came up a few times. The chain joins TRBV5-1 to TRBJ2-3; TRBD2 agrees at 7 bases. V lost 8 bases and J lost 1; bases outside the gene matches: 10. Germline-derived CDR1 and CDR2 are SGHRS and YFSETQ. The CDR3 has 15 residues. The CDR3 here is CASNSAGTGTDTQYF. Written as DNA, the CDR3 is TGCGCCAGTAACTCAGCGGGAACCGGCACAGATACGCAGTATTTT.

The J gene is TRBJ2-4, the V gene TRBV20-1, with 12 bases that match TRBD2. Germline V CDR1 and CDR2: DFQATT, SNEGSKA (reference sequence). V lost 5 bases to trimming and J lost 6 bases; unmatched junction nucleotides: 14. The CDR3 runs 17 residues. The CDR3 region has the DNA TGCAGTGCTCCCCCGGGGCTAGCGGGAGGGCGTGGAAACATTCAGTACTTC. It yields the protein CSAPPGLAGGRGNIQYF.